The 9 T cell receptor beta chains below come from one sample, sequenced in a study of CD8 T cells in ankylosing spondylitis. Findings and caveats of the study: There was a TCR beta motif, made of several highly homologous variants, that appeared characteristic of ankylosing spondylitis blood.

A single record per CDR3 protein comes from TCRdb applying MiXCR to the 5' RACE reads. In the table there are about 480,000 distinct CDR3 sequences, 17% of which are singletons. These TCRs are of unknown antigen specificity. Source material: blood, either unsorted or a sorted T cell fraction (not recorded which). These receptors originate from a male donor with ankylosing spondylitis.

There are many counts of this clonotype. The CDR3: CASSQGPKLGAFF. The DNA of the CDR3 is TGTGCCAGCAGCCAAGGGCCTAAATTGGGGGCTTTCTTT. The chain recombines TRBV3-1 with TRBJ1-1, with D hard to call. With 1 base removed from V and 11 bases from J, the gap between germline ends came to 14 bases. Germline CDR1 LGHDT, CDR2 YNNKEL (reference sequence). There are 13 residues in the CDR3.

V is TRBV5-8 and J is TRBJ2-7; D ambiguous. The CDR3 sequence is 15 residues long. Germline CDR1 reads SGHTS; CDR2 reads YDEGEE. V was trimmed by 4 bases and J by 5 bases, leaving 19 bases between them. For the CDR3, the DNA is TGTGCCAGCAGCCCCGGGCAATTCGGTATGGACGAGCAGTACTTC. Translation gives CASSPGQFGMDEQYF.

V and J are TRBV20-1 and TRBJ2-3, with TRBD1 identical over 9 bases. Germline V gene data show CDR1 as DFQATT and CDR2 as SNEGSKA (reference sequence). The junction had 3 bases not matched to a gene; V was cut back by 4 bases and J by 1 base. There are 14 residues in the CDR3. The DNA of the CDR3 is TGCAGTGCTAACAGGGGGCAGGGCACAGATACGCAGTATTTT. Amino acid sequence: CSANRGQGTDTQYF.

The genes are TRBV18 and TRBJ2-1; TRBD1 might be the D (6 bases). With 3 bases removed from V and 3 bases from J, the gap between germline ends came to 12 bases. CDR1 is KGHSH and CDR2 is LQKENI in the germline V gene. The CDR3 extends over 15 amino acids. Written as DNA, the CDR3 is TGTGCCAGCTCACCGGAACAGGGTTACTACAATGAGCAGTTCTTC. This translates into CASSPEQGYYNEQFF.

CDR3 residues: CRGSNDYNEQFF. The CDR3 nucleotides read TGCAGGGGCTCCAATGACTACAATGAGCAGTTCTTC. This chain connects TRBV29-1 to TRBJ2-1; D is unresolved. The CDR3 has 12 residues. The V gene's germline CDR1 is SQVTM and CDR2 ANQGSEA.

The J gene is TRBJ2-5, the V gene TRBV29-1; 8 nucleotides agree with TRBD1. V gave up 3 bases and J gave up 5 bases; unmatched junction bases: 5. This CDR3 spans 13 amino acids. Germline assignment: CDR1 SQVTM and CDR2 ANQGSEA. The CDR3 DNA reads TGCAGCGTTGATGCAGGGGGCCTTGAGACCCAGTACTTC. Its translation is CSVDAGGLETQYF. The variable domain in full, with the rest retrieved from reference TRBV29-1 and TRBJ2-5, is SAVISQKPSRDICQRGTSLTIQCQVDSQVTMMFWYRQQPGQSLTLIATANQGSEATYESGFVIDKFPISRPNLTFSTLTVSNMSPEDSSIYLCSVDAGGLETQYFGPGTRLLVL.

The genes are TRBV29-1 and TRBJ2-4; TRBD1 aligns across 12 bases. Trimming cost V 7 bases and J 0 bases; bases outside gene matches: 7. Germline V gene sequence: CDR1 SQVTM, CDR2 ANQGSEA. The CDR3 consists of 16 residues. The CDR3 spells CSAGTGGSLAKNIQYF. CDR3 coding DNA: TGCAGCGCTGGGACAGGGGGCTCCTTAGCCAAAAACATTCAGTACTTC.

J is TRBJ1-6 and V is TRBV27, with D unclear. The CDR3 has 15 amino acids. The V end was cut by 0 bases, the J end by 9 bases, with 12 bases between. Germline V gene lookup returns CDR1 MNHEY and CDR2 SMNVEV (reference sequence). CDR3 nucleotides: TGTGCCAGCAGTTTATCAGACTTTACAGCTTCACCCCTCCACTTT. This gives the protein CASSLSDFTASPLHF.

This clonotype has just a few counts. The genes are TRBV5-1 and TRBJ2-7; 8 bases agree with TRBD1. J lost 6 bases, V lost 3 bases, and 8 bases had no gene match. Germline V gene lookup returns CDR1 SGHRS and CDR2 YFSETQ. The CDR3 has 14 amino acids. Here the CDR3 DNA reads TGCGCCAGCAGCTCTGGACAGGGTGCAAGCGAGCAGTACTTC. As protein: CASSSGQGASEQYF.